This T cell receptor beta chain was retrieved from a study of cytomegalovirus exposure and HLA in healthy donors. In germline, CDR1 is SGHNT, CDR2 YYREEE (reference sequence). With V trimmed by 0 bases and J by 4 bases, 2 bases remained unmatched. The CDR3 length is 15 residues. Primers for the PCR totalled 60 Vbeta and 13 Jbeta. Sequenced by immunoSEQ multiplex PCR; TCRdb stores in-frame clones only, minus some. Of some 200,000 clones listed, about 81% were seen once; the top ten hold less than 0.85%. This clonotype was sampled from a woman between 18 and 29 years old in good health and CMV-seronegative. This chain uses TRBV5-4 with TRBJ2-5, with 11 bases that match TRBD2. Sample: PBMCs. CDR3 sequence: CASSLGLAGGETQYF. The CDR3 nucleotides read TGTGCCAGCAGCTTGGGGCTAGCGGGAGGAGAGACCCAGTACTTC.